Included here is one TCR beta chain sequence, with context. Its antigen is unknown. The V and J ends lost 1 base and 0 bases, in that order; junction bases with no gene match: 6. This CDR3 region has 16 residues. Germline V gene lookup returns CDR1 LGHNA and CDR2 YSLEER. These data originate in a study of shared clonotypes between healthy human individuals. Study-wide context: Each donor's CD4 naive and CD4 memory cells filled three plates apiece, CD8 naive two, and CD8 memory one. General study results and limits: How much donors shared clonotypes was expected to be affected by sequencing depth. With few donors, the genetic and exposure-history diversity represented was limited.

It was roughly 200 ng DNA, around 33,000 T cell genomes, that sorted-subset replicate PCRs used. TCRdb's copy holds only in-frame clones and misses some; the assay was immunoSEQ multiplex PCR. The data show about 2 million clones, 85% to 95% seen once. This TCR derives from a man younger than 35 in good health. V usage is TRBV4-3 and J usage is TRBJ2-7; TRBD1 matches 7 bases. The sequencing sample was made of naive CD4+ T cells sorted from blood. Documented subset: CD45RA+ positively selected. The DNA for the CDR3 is TGCGCCAGCAGCCAAGTGGCAACAGGGGACTCCTACGAGCAGTACTTC. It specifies CASSQVATGDSYEQYF.